The present TCR beta chain was sequenced within a study of shared clonotypes between healthy human individuals. Looked up from germline, CDR1 is SGHRS and CDR2 is YFSETQ. CDR3 length: 15 residues. V shed 0 bases and J shed 4 bases, with 11 bases lying between them. The assay ran at deep level. Sequencing used immunoSEQ multiplex PCR; TCRdb keeps in-frame clones, though not all of them. Seen here are about a million clones, about 76% observed once, and the top ten hold 1.4%. All of the donors resided in Nashville, Tennessee, and each was a Caucasian adult. The sample consisted of memory CD4+ T cells sorted from blood. Noted subset: CD45RA-negative fraction. The sequence came from a man aged 18-30 years in good health. This chain joins TRBV5-1 and TRBJ1-5; perhaps TRBD1 as D (5 bases). CDR3 DNA sequence: TGCGCCAGCAGCTTGGGTGGGGCGGAGAATCAGCCCCAGCATTTT. Amino acid sequence: CASSLGGAENQPQHF.